What follows are 20 T cell receptor beta chains derived from one specimen sequenced in a study of technical replicates of blood from a few donors. Sequencing was performed with immunoSEQ multiplex PCR; in TCRdb, only in-frame clones are kept and a portion is missing. The sample consists of 80,000 to 100,000 clones, 92% of them appearing once. Sequencing used T cells isolated from PBMCs. The source is a human donor in good health.

This clone was detected only once. The V and J genes are TRBV29-1 and TRBJ2-2, with 7 bases matching TRBD2. J gave up 6 bases and V 4 bases, and 2 bases lay outside the gene matches. Germline V lookup: CDR1 SQVTM, CDR2 ANQGSEA. The CDR3 consists of 12 residues. CDR3 sequence: CSVARGAGELFF. In nucleotides, the CDR3 is TGCAGCGTTGCTCGGGGGGCCGGGGAGCTGTTTTTT.

The table lists this clone with a count of one. The chain couples TRBV6-4 to TRBJ2-4, with 8 bases aligning to TRBD1. After removal of 0 bases from V and 0 bases from J, the junction contained 10 bases not matched to a gene. Germline CDR1 and CDR2: MRHNA and SNTAGT. The CDR3 runs to 19 residues. CDR3 DNA sequence: TGTGCCAGCAGTGACTCGAAGGGACAGGAAATCCTAGCCAAAAACATTCAGTACTTC. It specifies CASSDSKGQEILAKNIQYF.

J is TRBJ2-7 and V is TRBV5-1; D not resolved. The CDR3 has 14 residues. In germline, CDR1 is SGHRS, CDR2 YFSETQ. The germline V and J ends were trimmed by 0 bases and 8 bases, with 15 bases remaining between them. Here the CDR3 reads CASSLDGRTTQQYF. DNA of the CDR3: TGCGCCAGCAGCTTGGACGGAAGAACTACGCAGCAGTACTTC. Full variable domain (rest looked up from reference TRBV5-1 and TRBJ2-7): KAGVTQTPRYLIKTRGQQVTLSCSPISGHRSVSWYQQTPGQGLQFLFEYFSETQRNKGNFPGRFSGRQFSNSRSEMNVSTLELGDSALYLCASSLDGRTTQQYFGPGTRLTVT.

The CDR3 nucleotides read TGTGCCAGCAGTCAGGACAGGGTGGGCAATCAGCCCCAGCATTTT. The encoded protein is CASSQDRVGNQPQHF. The rearrangement joins TRBV6-6 to TRBJ1-5; TRBD1 agrees at 8 bases. The germline gives CDR1 MNHNY, CDR2 SVGAGI (reference sequence). V was pared by 5 bases and J by 2 bases, with 5 bases of the junction left unmatched. The CDR3 is 15 residues long.

The V call is TRBV29-1, the J call TRBJ2-2; weak D call: TRBD1 (6 bases). With 4 bases removed from V and 0 bases from J, the gap between germline ends came to 9 bases. CDR3 length equals 14 residues. The germline V gene has CDR1 SQVTM and CDR2 ANQGSEA. CDR3 region: CSVGQGSNTGELFF. DNA of the CDR3: TGCAGCGTTGGTCAGGGGTCGAACACCGGGGAGCTGTTTTTT.

The rearrangement joins TRBV5-1 to TRBJ2-5; TRBD1 agrees at 9 bases. The CDR3 has 14 residues. V trimming: 5 bases; J trimming: 4 bases; junction bases outside the gene matches: 6. The V gene's germline CDR1 is SGHRS and CDR2 YFSETQ. For the CDR3, the DNA is TGCGCCAGCAGGTTGTTGGGACAGGGAGAGACCCAGTACTTC. Protein: CASRLLGQGETQYF.

The chain recombines TRBV25-1 with TRBJ2-7; the match to TRBD1 covers 8 bases. The CDR3 spans 12 residues. In germline, CDR1 is MGHDK, CDR2 SYGVNS. CDR3 sequence reads: CASGRGLDEQYF. The CDR3 nucleotides are TGTGCGTCCGGCAGGGGGCTTGACGAGCAGTACTTC.

The V gene is TRBV28, the J gene TRBJ2-7; weak D call: TRBD1 (5 bases). Germline CDR1 reads MDHEN; CDR2 reads SYDVKM. The CDR3 runs 16 residues. Trimming left V 10 bases short and J 0 bases short, with 22 bases between. The CDR3 is CATLLAGTGDSYEQYF. The CDR3 region has the DNA TGTGCCACACTTCTGGCCGGAACAGGTGACTCCTACGAGCAGTACTTC.

This clone has only one observation. The chain uses TRBV30 and TRBJ1-6, with TRBD1 matching 9 bases. This CDR3 has 16 residues. The V and J ends lost 8 bases and 10 bases, in that order; junction bases with no gene match: 18. CDR1 is GTSNPN and CDR2 is SVGIG in the germline V gene (reference sequence). CDR3 DNA sequence: TGTGCCCATAGCCGGGACAGGGTTCCAGGCGGGTCACCCCTCCACTTT. Translation gives CAHSRDRVPGGSPLHF.

This rearrangement joins TRBV7-8 to TRBJ2-7, with 8 bases identical to TRBD1. CDR1 SGHVS and CDR2 FQNEAQ come from the germline V gene. V was pared by 5 bases and J by 0 bases, with 9 bases of the junction left unmatched. The CDR3 runs to 16 residues. DNA for the CDR3: TGTGCCAGCAGCGTCTACGGCGGGACAGGCTCCTACGAGCAGTACTTC. Amino acid sequence: CASSVYGGTGSYEQYF. The full variable domain, completed using reference TRBV7-8 and TRBJ2-7, is GAGVSQSPRYKVAKRGQDVALRCDPISGHVSLFWYQQALGQGPEFLTYFQNEAQLDKSGLPSDRFFAERPEGSVSTLKIQRTQQEDSAVYLCASSVYGGTGSYEQYFGPGTRLTVT.

This clone was detected once. This chain links TRBV7-9 with TRBJ1-2; TRBD1 agrees at 9 bases. The CDR3 runs to 15 residues. The trim removed 0 bases at V and 5 bases at J, leaving 4 bases unmatched. Germline-derived CDR1 and CDR2 are SEHNR and FQNEAQ (reference sequence). DNA of the CDR3: TGTGCCAGCAGCTTAGCGACCGGGACAGGGTATGGCTACACCTTC. Protein sequence: CASSLATGTGYGYTF.

This chain joins TRBV7-9 and TRBJ2-3; no reliable D call. The CDR3 is 16 residues long. CDR1 and CDR2 from the germline V gene are SEHNR and FQNEAQ (reference sequence). V was trimmed by 1 base and J by 3 bases, leaving 14 bases between them. The CDR3 loop reads CASSLDKFTGTDTQYF. CDR3 DNA sequence: TGTGCCAGCAGCTTAGATAAATTCACGGGTACAGATACGCAGTATTTT.

The V and J genes are TRBV5-1 and TRBJ2-7, with 12 bases that match TRBD2. V gave up 4 bases and J gave up 5 bases; unmatched junction bases: 4. The CDR3 contains 14 residues. Germline CDR1 SGHRS, CDR2 YFSETQ. CDR3 protein: CASSAGLAGHEQYF. CDR3 coding DNA: TGCGCCAGCAGCGCAGGACTAGCGGGACACGAGCAGTACTTC.

The chain has TRBV7-8 and TRBJ2-1; maybe TRBD2 (6 bases). The CDR3 has 14 amino acids. Germline CDR1 SGHVS, CDR2 FQNEAQ. Deletions cut 6 bases from V and 9 bases from J, with 18 bases between. The CDR3 DNA is TGTGCCAGCAGGAGGGGTGCGGGATCGACTGAGCAGTTCTTC. Amino acid sequence: CASRRGAGSTEQFF.

The V gene is TRBV5-4, the J gene TRBJ1-2; D unclear. The V gene lost 4 bases and the J gene lost 2 bases, with 24 bases spanning the gap. The germline CDR1 and CDR2 sequences are SGHNT and YYREEE (reference sequence). This CDR3 has 18 residues. The CDR3 loop is CASSPTVLPKTENYGYTF. In DNA form, the CDR3 reads TGTGCCAGCAGCCCGACGGTCCTCCCAAAGACGGAGAACTATGGCTACACCTTC.

The chain is built from TRBV18 and TRBJ2-5, with TRBD1 identical over 9 bases. There are 17 residues in the CDR3. Losses at the gene ends were 5 bases for V and 2 bases for J; bases not matched to a gene: 12. Germline-derived CDR1 and CDR2 are KGHSH and LQKENI. The CDR3 here is CASSWISGTGQQETQYF. Written as DNA, the CDR3 is TGTGCCAGCTCATGGATCTCCGGGACAGGGCAACAAGAGACCCAGTACTTC.

V gene TRBV7-2 combines with J gene TRBJ1-2; tentatively, D is TRBD1 (5 bases). This CDR3 has 15 residues. V was clipped by 2 bases and J by 4 bases, with 14 bases between them. Germline-derived CDR1 and CDR2 are SGHTA and FQGNSA. As DNA, the CDR3 is TGTGCCAGCAGCTTAAAGCAGGGAGGATTCTATGGCTACACCTTC. As protein: CASSLKQGGFYGYTF. The entire variable domain, with the rest obtained from reference TRBV7-2 and TRBJ1-2, is as follows: GAGVSQSPSNKVTEKGKDVELRCDPISGHTALYWYRQSLGQGLEFLIYFQGNSAPDKSGLPSDRFSAERTGGSVSTLTIQRTQQEDSAVYLCASSLKQGGFYGYTFGSGTRLTVV.

CDR3 amino acids: CASSLNYRGRGEKLFF. The CDR3 DNA reads TGTGCCAGCAGTTTAAATTACAGGGGGCGCGGGGAAAAACTGTTTTTT. V usage is TRBV27 and J usage is TRBJ1-4; 9 bases are a match to TRBD1. The CDR3 runs 16 residues. Germline-derived CDR1 and CDR2 are MNHEY and SMNVEV (reference sequence). The J segment lost 8 bases and the V segment lost 2 bases, leaving 9 bases of the junction unmatched. The complete variable domain, with remaining parts taken from reference TRBV27 and TRBJ1-4, reads EAQVTQNPRYLITVTGKKLTVTCSQNMNHEYMSWYRQDPGLGLRQIYYSMNVEVTDKGDVPEGYKVSRKEKRNFPLILESPSPNQTSLYFCASSLNYRGRGEKLFFGSGTQLSVL.

This sequence joins TRBV10-1 and TRBJ1-2; D remains ambiguous. Trimming left V 2 bases short and J 8 bases short, with 12 bases between. In germline, CDR1 is WNHNN, CDR2 SYGVQD (reference sequence). This CDR3 has 13 amino acids. The CDR3 region has the DNA TGCGCCAGCAGTGAGGTCTCGACTGGGGGCTACACCTTC. It codes for CASSEVSTGGYTF.

CDR3 coding DNA: TGCAGCGTTTTTTTTACCGGGACACCCCTCGGGGACTACACCTTC. Protein sequence: CSVFFTGTPLGDYTF. V usage is TRBV29-1 and J usage is TRBJ1-2, with D possibly being TRBD1 (6 bases). Germline CDR1 reads SQVTM; CDR2 reads ANQGSEA. Trimming cost V 5 bases and J 10 bases, with 26 bases left between them. This CDR3 has 15 amino acids.